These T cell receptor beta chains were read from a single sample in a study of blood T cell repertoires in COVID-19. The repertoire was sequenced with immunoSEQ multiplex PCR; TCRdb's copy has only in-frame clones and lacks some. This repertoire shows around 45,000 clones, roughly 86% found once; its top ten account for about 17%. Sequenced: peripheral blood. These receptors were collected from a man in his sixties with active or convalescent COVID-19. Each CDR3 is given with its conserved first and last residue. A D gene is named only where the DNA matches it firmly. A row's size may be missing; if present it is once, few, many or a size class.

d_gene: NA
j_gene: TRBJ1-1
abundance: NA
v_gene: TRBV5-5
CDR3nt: TGTGCCAGCAGCCCTTTTTGGGGCTCGGCGAACACTGAAGCTTTCTTT
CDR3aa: CASSPFWGSANTEAFF

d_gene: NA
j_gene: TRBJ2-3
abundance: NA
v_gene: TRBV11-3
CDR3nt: TGTGCCAGCAGCCCCGGGTCCTCTACAGATACGCAGTATTTT
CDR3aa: CASSPGSSTDTQYF

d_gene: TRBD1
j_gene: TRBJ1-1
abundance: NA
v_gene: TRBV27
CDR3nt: TGTGCCAGCAGTATCTTCATACCGGGACAGCCGAACACTGAAGCTTTCTTT
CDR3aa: CASSIFIPGQPNTEAFF

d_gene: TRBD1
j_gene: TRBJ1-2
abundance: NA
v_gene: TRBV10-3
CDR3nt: TGTGCCATCAGTGAGTCCCTGACAGGGAACTATGGCTACACCTTC
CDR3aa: CAISESLTGNYGYTF

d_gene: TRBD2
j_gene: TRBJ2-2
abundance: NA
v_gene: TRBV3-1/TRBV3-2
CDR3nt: TGTGCCAGCAGCCCCCATGGAGCGGGGGTGATTTACACCGGGGAGCTGTTTTTT
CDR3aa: CASSPHGAGVIYTGELFF

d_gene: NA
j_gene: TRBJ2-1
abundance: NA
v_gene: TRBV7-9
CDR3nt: TGTGCCAGCAGCTTAGTCGACACCTACAATGAGCAGTTCTTC
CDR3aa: CASSLVDTYNEQFF

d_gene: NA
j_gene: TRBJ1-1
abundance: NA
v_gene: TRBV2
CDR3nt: TGTGCCAGCAGTGCCCGTGGTGGAGATGAAGCTTTCTTT
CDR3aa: CASSARGGDEAFF

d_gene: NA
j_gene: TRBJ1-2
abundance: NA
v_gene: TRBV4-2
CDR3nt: TGTGCCAGCAGCCAAGCGGTTGGGGCTGGGTATGGCTACACCTTC
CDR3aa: CASSQAVGAGYGYTF

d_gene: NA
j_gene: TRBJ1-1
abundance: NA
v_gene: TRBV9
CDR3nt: TGTGCCAGCAGCGTAGGGGCAACCAACACTGAAGCTTTCTTT
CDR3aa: CASSVGATNTEAFF

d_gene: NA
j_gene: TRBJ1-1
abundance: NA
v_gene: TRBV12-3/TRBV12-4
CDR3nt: TGTGCCAGCAGTTCCCCTTTAAACACTGAAGCTTTCTTT
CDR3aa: CASSSPLNTEAFF

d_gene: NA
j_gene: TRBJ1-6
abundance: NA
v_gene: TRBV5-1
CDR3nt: TGCGCCAGCAGCTTGGACAGCTATTCACCCCTCCACTTT
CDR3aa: CASSLDSYSPLHF

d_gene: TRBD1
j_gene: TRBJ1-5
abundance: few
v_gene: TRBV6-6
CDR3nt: TGTGCCAGCAGCTACGGGACAGGGAATAATCAGCCCCAGCATTTT
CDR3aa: CASSYGTGNNQPQHF

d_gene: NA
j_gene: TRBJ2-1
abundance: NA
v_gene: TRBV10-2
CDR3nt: TGCGCCAGCAGTAGCACCTACAATGAGCAGTTCTTC
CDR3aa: CASSSTYNEQFF

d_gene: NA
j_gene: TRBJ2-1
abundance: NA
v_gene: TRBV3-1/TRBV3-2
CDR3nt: TGTGCCAGCAGCATGAGCTCCTACAATGAGCAGTTCTTC
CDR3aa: CASSMSSYNEQFF

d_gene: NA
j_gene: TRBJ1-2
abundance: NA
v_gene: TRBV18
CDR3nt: TGTGCCAGCTCACCAGAGACGGAGTATGGCTACACCTTC
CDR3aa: CASSPETEYGYTF

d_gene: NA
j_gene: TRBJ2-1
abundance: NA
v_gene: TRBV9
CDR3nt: TGTGCCAGCAGCGCCTTTATCGGGACAATCTACAATGAGCAGTTCTTC
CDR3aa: CASSAFIGTIYNEQFF

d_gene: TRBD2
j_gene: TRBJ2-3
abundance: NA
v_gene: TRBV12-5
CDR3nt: TGTGCTAGTGGTTTGGGGACTAGCGTTGACACAGATACGCAGTATTTT
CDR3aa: CASGLGTSVDTDTQYF

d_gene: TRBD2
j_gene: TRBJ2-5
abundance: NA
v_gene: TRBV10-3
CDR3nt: TGTGCCACCGTATCTCTCGGCGGGGAGGGTGAGACCCAGTACTTC
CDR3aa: CATVSLGGEGETQYF

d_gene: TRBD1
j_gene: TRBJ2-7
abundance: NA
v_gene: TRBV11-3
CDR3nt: TGTGCCAGCAGCTTACGACAGGGATTCTACGAGCAGTACTTC
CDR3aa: CASSLRQGFYEQYF

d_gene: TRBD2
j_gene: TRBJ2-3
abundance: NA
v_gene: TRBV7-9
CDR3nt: TGTGCCAGCAGCTTGTCCGGGGGGGACACAGATACGCAGTATTTT
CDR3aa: CASSLSGGDTDTQYF

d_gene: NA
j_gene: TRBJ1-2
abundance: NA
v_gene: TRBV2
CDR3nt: TGTGCCAGCAGTGAACTAGCCAGGACCTATGGCTACACCTTC
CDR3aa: CASSELARTYGYTF

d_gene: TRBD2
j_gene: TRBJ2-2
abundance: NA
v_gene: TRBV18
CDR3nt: TGTGCCAGCTCACCTATGGGCGGGGGAGCGAACACCGGGGAGCTGTTTTTT
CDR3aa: CASSPMGGGANTGELFF

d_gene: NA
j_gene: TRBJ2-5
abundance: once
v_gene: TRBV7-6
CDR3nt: TGTGCCAGCAGCTTAGCGCCCGCCCAGGGGAATGGTGAGACCCAGTACTTC
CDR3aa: CASSLAPAQGNGETQYF

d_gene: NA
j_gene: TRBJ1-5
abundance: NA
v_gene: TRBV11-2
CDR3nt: TGTGCCAGCAGTCAAGGGGACTGGAGCAATCAGCCCCAGCATTTT
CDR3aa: CASSQGDWSNQPQHF

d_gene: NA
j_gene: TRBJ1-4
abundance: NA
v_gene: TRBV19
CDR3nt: TGTGCCAGTAGTCGAACAGTCAATGAAAAACTGTTTTTT
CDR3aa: CASSRTVNEKLFF

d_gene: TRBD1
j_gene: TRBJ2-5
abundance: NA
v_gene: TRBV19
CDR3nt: TGTGCCAGTAGTCCAAGACAGGGGGGTGTGGAGACCCAGTACTTC
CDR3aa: CASSPRQGGVETQYF

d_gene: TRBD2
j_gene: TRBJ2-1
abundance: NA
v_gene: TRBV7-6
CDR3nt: TGTGCCAGCAGTTTATCAGCGGGGGACTCCTACAATGAGCAGTTCTTC
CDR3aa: CASSLSAGDSYNEQFF

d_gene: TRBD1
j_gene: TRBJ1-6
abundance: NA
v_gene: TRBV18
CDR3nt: TGTGCCAGCTCACATAAGACAGGGTACAATTCACCCCTCCACTTT
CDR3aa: CASSHKTGYNSPLHF

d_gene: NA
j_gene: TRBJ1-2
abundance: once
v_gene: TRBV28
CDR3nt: TGTGCCAGCAGTGCGTCCAGGGGCGGCTACACCTTC
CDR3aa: CASSASRGGYTF

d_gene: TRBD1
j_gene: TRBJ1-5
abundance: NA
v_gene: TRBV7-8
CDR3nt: TGTGCCAGCAGCTGGACAGGAACGGGGCAGCCCCAGCATTTT
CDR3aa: CASSWTGTGQPQHF

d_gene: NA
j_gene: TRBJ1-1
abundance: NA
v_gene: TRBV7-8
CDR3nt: TGTGCCAGCAGCTTAACGGGGGAAACTGAAGCTTTCTTT
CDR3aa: CASSLTGETEAFF

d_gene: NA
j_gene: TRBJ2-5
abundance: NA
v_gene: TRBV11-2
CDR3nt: TGTGCCAGCAGCTTCCGACAGTACCAAGAGACCCAGTACTTC
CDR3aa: CASSFRQYQETQYF

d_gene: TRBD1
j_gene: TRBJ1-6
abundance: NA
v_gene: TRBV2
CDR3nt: TGTGCCAGCCGGGACAGCAATTCACCCCTCCACTTT
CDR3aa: CASRDSNSPLHF

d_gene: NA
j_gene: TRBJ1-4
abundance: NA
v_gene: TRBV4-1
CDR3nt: TGCGCCAGCAGCCAAGTCCCTACAACTAATGAAAAACTGTTTTTT
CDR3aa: CASSQVPTTNEKLFF

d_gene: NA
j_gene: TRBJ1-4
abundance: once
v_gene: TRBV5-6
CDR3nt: TGTGCCAGCAGCTTACCTCCGGGGGACGGTAATGAAAAACTGTTTTTT
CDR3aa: CASSLPPGDGNEKLFF

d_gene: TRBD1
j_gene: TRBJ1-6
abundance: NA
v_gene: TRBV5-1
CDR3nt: TGCGCCAGCAGCTTTTTGGGACAGGGGGAGGATTTCTCACCCCTCCACTTT
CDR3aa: CASSFLGQGEDFSPLHF

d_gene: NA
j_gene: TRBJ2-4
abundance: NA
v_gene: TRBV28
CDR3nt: TGTGCCAGCAGTTTTCAAAGGGGCCGGGACATTCAGTACTTC
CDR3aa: CASSFQRGRDIQYF

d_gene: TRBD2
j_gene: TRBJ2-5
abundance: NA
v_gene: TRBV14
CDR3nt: TGTGCCAGCAACCCCGGGACTAGCGGCGGAGAGACCCAGTACTTC
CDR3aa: CASNPGTSGGETQYF

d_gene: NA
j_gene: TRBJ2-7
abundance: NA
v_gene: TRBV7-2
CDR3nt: TGTGCCAGCAGCCAAGACTGGGGGCTAACCTACGAGCAGTACTTC
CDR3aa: CASSQDWGLTYEQYF

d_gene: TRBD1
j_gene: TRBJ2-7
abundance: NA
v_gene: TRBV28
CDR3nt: TGTGCCAGCAGCCCCGGGACAGGGGGTGCCTACGAGCAGTACTTC
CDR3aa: CASSPGTGGAYEQYF

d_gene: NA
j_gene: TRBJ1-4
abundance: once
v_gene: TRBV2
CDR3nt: TGTGCCATTGATAGTGCAACTAATGAAAAACTGTTTTTT
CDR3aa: CAIDSATNEKLFF

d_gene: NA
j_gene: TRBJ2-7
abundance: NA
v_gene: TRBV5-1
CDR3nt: TGCGCCAGCAGCTTGGTGGCAGGCGAGCAGTACTTC
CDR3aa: CASSLVAGEQYF